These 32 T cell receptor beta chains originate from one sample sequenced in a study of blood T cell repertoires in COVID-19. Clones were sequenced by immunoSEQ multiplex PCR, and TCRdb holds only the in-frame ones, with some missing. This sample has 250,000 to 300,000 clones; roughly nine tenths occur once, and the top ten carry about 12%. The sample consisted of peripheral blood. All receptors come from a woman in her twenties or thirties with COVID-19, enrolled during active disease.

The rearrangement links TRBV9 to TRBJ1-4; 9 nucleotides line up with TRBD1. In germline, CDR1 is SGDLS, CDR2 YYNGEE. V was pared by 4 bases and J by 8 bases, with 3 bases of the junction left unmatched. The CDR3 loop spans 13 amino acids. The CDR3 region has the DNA TGTGCCAGCAGCTACGGACAGGGGGAAAAACTGTTTTTT. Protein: CASSYGQGEKLFF.

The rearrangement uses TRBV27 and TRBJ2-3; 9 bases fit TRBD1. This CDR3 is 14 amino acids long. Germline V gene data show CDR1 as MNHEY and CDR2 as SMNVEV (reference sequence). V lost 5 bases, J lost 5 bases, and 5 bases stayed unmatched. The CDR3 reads CASSPPDRGDTQYF. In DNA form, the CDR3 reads TGTGCCAGCAGTCCGCCGGACAGGGGAGATACGCAGTATTTT.

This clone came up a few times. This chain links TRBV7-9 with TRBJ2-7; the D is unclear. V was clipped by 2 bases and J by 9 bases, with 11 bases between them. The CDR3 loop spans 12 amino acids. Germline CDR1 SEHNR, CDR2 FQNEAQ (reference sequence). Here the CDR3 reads CASSLSGPAQYF. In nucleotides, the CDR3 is TGTGCCAGCAGCTTATCTGGCCCTGCGCAGTACTTC.

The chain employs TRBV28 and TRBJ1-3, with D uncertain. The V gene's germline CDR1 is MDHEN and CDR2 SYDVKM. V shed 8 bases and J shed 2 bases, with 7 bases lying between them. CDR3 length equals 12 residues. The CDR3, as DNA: TGTGCCAGCGCGGAGGCTGGAAACACCATATATTTT. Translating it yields CASAEAGNTIYF. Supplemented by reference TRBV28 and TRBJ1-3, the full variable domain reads DVKVTQSSRYLVKRTGEKVFLECVQDMDHENMFWYRQDPGLGLRLIYFSYDVKMKEKGDIPEGYSVSREKKERFSLILESASTNQTSMYLCASAEAGNTIYFGEGSWLTVV.

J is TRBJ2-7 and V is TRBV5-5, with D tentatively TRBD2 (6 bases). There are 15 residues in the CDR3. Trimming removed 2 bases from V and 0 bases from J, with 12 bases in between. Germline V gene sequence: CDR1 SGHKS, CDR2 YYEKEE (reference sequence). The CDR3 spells CASSLGGLNSYEQYF. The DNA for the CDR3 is TGTGCCAGCAGCTTAGGAGGGCTCAACTCCTACGAGCAGTACTTC.

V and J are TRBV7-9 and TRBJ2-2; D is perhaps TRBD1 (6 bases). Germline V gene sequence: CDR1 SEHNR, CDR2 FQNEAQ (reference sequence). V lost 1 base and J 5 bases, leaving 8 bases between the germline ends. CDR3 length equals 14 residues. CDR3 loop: CASSLGGQTGELFF. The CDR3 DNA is TGTGCCAGCAGCTTAGGGGGGCAAACCGGGGAGCTGTTTTTT.

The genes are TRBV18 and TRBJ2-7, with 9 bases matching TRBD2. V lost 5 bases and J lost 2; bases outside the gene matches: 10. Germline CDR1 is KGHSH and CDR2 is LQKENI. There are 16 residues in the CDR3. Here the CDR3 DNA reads TGTGCCAGCTCAAGCAGAGGGGCTAGCGGGGCCTACGAGCAGTACTTC. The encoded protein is CASSSRGASGAYEQYF. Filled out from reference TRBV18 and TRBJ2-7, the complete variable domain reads NAGVMQNPRHLVRRRGQEARLRCSPMKGHSHVYWYRQLPEEGLKFMVYLQKENIIDESGMPKERFSAEFPKEGPSILRIQQVVRGDSAAYFCASSSRGASGAYEQYFGPGTRLTVT.

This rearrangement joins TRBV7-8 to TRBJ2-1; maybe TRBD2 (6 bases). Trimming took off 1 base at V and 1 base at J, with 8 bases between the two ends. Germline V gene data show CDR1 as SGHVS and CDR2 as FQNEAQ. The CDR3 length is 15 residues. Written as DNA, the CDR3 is TGTGCCAGCAGCTTAGTGGCGGGGTCCTACAATGAGCAGTTCTTC. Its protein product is CASSLVAGSYNEQFF. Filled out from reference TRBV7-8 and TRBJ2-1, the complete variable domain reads GAGVSQSPRYKVAKRGQDVALRCDPISGHVSLFWYQQALGQGPEFLTYFQNEAQLDKSGLPSDRFFAERPEGSVSTLKIQRTQQEDSAVYLCASSLVAGSYNEQFFGPGTRLTVL.

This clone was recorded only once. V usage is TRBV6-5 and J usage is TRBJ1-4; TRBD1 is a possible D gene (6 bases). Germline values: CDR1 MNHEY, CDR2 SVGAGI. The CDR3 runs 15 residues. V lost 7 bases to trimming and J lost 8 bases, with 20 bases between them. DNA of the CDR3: TGTGCCAGCATTACGAATAGGGGGAACAAGGAAAAACTGTTTTTT. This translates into CASITNRGNKEKLFF.

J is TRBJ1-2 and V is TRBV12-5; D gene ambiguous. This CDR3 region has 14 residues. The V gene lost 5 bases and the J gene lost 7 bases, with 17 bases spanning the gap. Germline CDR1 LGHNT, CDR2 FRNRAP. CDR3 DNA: TGTGCTAGTGGTCACCCGACGGTCCGCGGTGGCTACACCTTC. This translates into CASGHPTVRGGYTF.

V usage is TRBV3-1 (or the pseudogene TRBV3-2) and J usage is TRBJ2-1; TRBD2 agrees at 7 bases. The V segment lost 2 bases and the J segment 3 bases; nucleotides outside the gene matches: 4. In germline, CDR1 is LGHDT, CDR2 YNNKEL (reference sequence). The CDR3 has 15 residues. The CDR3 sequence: CASSQTGTNYNEQFF. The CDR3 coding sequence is TGTGCCAGCAGCCAAACTGGGACTAACTACAATGAGCAGTTCTTC.

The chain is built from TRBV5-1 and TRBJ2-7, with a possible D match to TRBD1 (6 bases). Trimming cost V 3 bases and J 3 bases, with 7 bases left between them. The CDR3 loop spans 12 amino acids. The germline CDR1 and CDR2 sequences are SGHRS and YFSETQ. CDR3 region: CASSSDSYEQYF. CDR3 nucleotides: TGCGCCAGCAGCTCGGACAGCTACGAGCAGTACTTC.

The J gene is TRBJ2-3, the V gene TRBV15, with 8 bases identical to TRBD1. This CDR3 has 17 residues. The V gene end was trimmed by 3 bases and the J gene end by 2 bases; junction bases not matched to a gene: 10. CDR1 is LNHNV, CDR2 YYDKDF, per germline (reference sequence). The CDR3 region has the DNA TGTGCCACCAGCAGGAGGGGAACAGGGGGAGTCACAGATACGCAGTATTTT. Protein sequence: CATSRRGTGGVTDTQYF.

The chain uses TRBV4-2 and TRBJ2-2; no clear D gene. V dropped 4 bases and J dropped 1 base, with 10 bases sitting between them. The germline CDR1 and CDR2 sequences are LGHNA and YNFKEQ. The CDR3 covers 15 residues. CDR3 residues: CASSPTPGNTGELFF. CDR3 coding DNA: TGTGCCAGCAGCCCCACTCCAGGGAACACCGGGGAGCTGTTTTTT.

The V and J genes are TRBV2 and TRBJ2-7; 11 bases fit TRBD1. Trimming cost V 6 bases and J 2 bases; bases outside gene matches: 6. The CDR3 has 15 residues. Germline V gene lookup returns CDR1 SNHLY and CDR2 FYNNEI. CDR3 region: CASRGGQGAPYEQYF. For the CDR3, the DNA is TGTGCCAGCAGGGGCGGACAGGGGGCCCCCTACGAGCAGTACTTC.

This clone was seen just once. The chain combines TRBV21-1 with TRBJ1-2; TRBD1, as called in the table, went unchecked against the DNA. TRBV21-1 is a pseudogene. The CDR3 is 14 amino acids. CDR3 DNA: TGTGCCAGCAGCTCAGAAACAGGGACCTATGGCTACACCTTC. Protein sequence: CASSSETGTYGYTF.

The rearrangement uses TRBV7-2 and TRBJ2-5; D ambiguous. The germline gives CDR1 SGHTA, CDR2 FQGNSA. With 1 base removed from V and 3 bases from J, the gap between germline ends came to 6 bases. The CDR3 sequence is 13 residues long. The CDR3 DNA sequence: TGTGCCAGCAGCTTAGGACTGAAAGAGACCCAGTACTTC. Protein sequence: CASSLGLKETQYF.

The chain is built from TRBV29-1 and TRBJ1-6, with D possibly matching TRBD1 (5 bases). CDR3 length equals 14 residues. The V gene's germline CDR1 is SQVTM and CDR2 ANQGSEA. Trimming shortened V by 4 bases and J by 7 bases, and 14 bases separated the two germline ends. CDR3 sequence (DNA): TGCAGCGTTGTGGTTGGGGCACGAAATTCACCCCTCCACTTT. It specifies CSVVVGARNSPLHF.

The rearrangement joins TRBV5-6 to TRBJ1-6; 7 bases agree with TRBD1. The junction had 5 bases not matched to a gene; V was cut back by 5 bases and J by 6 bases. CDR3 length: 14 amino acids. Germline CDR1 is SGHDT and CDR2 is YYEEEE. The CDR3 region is CASRRDRSNSPLHF. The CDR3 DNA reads TGTGCCAGCAGAAGGGACAGAAGTAATTCACCCCTCCACTTT.

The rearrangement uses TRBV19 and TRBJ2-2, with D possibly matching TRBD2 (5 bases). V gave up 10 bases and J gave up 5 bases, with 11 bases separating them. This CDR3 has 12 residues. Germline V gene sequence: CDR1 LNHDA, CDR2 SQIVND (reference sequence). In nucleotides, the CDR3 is TGTGCCACCCGAGGGTGGACCGGGGAGCTGTTTTTT. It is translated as CATRGWTGELFF. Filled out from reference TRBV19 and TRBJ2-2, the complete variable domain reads DGGITQSPKYLFRKEGQNVTLSCEQNLNHDAMYWYRQDPGQGLRLIYYSQIVNDFQKGDIAEGYSVSREKKESFPLTVTSAQKNPTAFYLCATRGWTGELFFGEGSRLTVL.

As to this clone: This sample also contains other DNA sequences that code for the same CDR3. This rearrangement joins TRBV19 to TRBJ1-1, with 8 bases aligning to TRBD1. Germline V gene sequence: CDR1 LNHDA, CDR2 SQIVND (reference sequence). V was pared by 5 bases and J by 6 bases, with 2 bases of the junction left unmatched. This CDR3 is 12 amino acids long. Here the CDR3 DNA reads TGTGCCAGTAGTGACAGGGGAGCTGAAGCTTTCTTT. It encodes CASSDRGAEAFF. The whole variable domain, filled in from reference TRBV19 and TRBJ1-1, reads DGGITQSPKYLFRKEGQNVTLSCEQNLNHDAMYWYRQDPGQGLRLIYYSQIVNDFQKGDIAEGYSVSREKKESFPLTVTSAQKNPTAFYLCASSDRGAEAFFGQGTRLTVV.

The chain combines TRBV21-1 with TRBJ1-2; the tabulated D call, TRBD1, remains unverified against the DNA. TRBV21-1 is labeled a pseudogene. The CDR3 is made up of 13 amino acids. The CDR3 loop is CASSKAGGRGYTF. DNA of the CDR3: TGTGCCAGCAGCAAAGCAGGGGGTCGTGGCTACACCTTC.

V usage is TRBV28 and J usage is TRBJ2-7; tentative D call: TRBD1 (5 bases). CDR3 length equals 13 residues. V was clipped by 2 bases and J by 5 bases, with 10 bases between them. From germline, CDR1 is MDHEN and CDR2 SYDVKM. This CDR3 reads CASSLISRDEQYF. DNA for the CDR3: TGTGCCAGCAGTTTAATAAGCAGGGACGAGCAGTACTTC.

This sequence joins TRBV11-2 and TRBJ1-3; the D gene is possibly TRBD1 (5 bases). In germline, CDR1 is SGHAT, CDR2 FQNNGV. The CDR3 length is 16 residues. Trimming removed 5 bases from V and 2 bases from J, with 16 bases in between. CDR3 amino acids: CASSGRGINTGNTIYF. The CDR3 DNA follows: TGTGCCAGCAGCGGGAGGGGAATCAACACTGGAAACACCATATATTTT.

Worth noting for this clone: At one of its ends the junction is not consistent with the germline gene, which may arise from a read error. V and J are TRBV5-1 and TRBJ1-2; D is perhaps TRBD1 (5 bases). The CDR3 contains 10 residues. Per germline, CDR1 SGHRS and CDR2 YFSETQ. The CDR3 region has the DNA TGTCACGACCGCGACAGTCACTCCACCTTC. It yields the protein CHDRDSHSTF.

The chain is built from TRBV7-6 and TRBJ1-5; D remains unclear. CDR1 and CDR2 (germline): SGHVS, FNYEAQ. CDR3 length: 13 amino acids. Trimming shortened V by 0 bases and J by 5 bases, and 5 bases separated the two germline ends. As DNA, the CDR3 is TGTGCCAGCAGCTTAGCGATAGATCAGCCCCAGCATTTT. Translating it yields CASSLAIDQPQHF.

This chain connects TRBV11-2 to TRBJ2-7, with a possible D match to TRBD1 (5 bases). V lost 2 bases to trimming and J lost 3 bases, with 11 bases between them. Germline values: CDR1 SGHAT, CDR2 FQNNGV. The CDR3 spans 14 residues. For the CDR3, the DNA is TGTGCCAGCAGCTTAAGGGGCAGCAACTACGAGCAGTACTTC. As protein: CASSLRGSNYEQYF.

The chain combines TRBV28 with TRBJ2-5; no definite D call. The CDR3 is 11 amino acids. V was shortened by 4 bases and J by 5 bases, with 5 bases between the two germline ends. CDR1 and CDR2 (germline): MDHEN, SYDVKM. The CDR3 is CASSSSETQYF. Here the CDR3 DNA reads TGTGCCAGCAGTTCGTCCGAGACCCAGTACTTC.

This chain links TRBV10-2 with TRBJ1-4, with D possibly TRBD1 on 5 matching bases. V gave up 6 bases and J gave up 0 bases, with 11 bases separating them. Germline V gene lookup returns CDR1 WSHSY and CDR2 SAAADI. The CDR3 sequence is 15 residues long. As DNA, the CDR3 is TGCGCCAGCAGAACAACGACAGCAACTAATGAAAAACTGTTTTTT. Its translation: CASRTTTATNEKLFF.

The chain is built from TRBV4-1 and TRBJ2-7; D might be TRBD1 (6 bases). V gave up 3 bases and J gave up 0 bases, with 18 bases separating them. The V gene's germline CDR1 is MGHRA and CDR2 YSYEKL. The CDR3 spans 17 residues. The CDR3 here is CASSHLLRGKSSYEQYF. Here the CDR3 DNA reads TGCGCCAGCAGCCACTTACTCAGGGGCAAAAGCTCCTACGAGCAGTACTTC.

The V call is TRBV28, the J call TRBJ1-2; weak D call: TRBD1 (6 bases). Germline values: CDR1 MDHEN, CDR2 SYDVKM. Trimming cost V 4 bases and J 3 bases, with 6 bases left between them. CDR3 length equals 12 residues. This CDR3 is CASSWTDYGYTF. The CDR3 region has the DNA TGTGCCAGCAGTTGGACAGACTATGGCTACACCTTC.

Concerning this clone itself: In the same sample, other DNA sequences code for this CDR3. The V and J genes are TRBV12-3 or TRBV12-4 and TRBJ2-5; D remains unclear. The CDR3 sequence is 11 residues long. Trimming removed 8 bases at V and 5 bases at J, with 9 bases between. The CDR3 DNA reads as TGTGCCAGCTCCCTTTTGGAGACCCAGTACTTC. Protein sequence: CASSLLETQYF.